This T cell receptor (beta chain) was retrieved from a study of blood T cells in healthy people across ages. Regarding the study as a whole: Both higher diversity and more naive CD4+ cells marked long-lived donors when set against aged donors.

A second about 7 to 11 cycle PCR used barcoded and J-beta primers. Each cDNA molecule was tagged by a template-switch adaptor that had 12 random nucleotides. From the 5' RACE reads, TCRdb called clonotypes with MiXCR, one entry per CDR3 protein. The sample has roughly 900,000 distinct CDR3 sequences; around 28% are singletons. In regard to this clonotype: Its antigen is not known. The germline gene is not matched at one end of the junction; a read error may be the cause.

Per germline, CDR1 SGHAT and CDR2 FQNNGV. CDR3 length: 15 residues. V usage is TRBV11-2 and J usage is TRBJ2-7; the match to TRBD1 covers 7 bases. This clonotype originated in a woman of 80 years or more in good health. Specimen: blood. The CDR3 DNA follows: TGTGCCAGCAGCTTTACCGGGACAGCCACCTACGGGCAGTACTTC. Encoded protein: CASSFTGTATYGQYF. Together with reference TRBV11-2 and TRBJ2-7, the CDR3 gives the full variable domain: EAGVAQSPRYKIIEKRQSVAFWCNPISGHATLYWYQQILGQGPKLLIQFQNNGVVDDSQLPKDRFSAERLKGVDSTLKIQPAKLEDSAVYLCASSFTGTATYGQYFGPGTRLTVT.